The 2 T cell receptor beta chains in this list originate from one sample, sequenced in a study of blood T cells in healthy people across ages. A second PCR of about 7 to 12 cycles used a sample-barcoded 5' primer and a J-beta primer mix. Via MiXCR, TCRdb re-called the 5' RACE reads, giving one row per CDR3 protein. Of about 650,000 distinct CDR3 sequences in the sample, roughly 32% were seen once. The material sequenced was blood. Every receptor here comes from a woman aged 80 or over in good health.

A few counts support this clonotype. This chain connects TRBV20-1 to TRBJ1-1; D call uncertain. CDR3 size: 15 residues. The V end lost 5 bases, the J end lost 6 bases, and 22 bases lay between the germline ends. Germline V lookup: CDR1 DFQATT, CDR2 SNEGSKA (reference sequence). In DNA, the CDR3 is TGCAGTGCTCCCTTCCTAAGCCTTGAATCGGCTGAAGCTTTCTTT. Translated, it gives CSAPFLSLESAEAFF.

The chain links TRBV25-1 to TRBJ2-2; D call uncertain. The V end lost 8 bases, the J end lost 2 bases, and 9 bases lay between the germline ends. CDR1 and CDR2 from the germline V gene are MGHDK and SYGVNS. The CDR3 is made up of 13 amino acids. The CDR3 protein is CASLPPNTGELFF. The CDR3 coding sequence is TGTGCCAGCCTACCACCTAACACCGGGGAGCTGTTTTTT.